Below, 19 T cell receptor beta chains from the same sample are listed, as sequenced in a study of T cell responses to AZD1222 COVID-19 vaccine. The assay was immunoSEQ multiplex PCR, and TCRdb's table has in-frame clones only and misses some. Among 120,000 or so clones listed, around 92% were seen once. Sequencing used peripheral blood, obtained on day 0 of AZD1222 vaccination. The receptors were gathered from an adult in good health.

This chain joins TRBV28 and TRBJ1-1, with D perhaps TRBD1 (5 bases). The CDR3 covers 13 residues. V was clipped by 3 bases and J by 6 bases, with 11 bases between them. Germline-derived CDR1 and CDR2 are MDHEN and SYDVKM. The CDR3 DNA sequence: TGTGCCAGCAGTTTCGGGGGGGGAGCTGAAGCTTTCTTT. Encoded protein: CASSFGGGAEAFF.

The V call is TRBV19, the J call TRBJ2-1; D is undetermined. V gave up 3 bases and J gave up 4 bases, with 7 bases separating them. The CDR3 is 13 residues long. The germline V gene encodes CDR1 LNHDA and CDR2 SQIVND (reference sequence). The DNA for the CDR3 is TGTGCCAGTAGTATTGATACTTACAATGAGCAGTTCTTC. It is translated as CASSIDTYNEQFF.

V and J are TRBV29-1 and TRBJ1-2; no reliable D call. CDR1 and CDR2 (germline): SQVTM, ANQGSEA. Trimming pared 4 bases from V and 0 bases from J, leaving 12 bases between. CDR3 size: 14 residues. CDR3 coding DNA: TGCAGCGTTGCTCGGCGCCAAGCTAACTATGGCTACACCTTC. It yields the protein CSVARRQANYGYTF.

This chain joins TRBV7-8 and TRBJ1-3; TRBD1 agrees at 7 bases. J lost 4 bases, V lost 5 bases, and 5 bases had no gene match. The CDR3 contains 14 residues. The germline V gene encodes CDR1 SGHVS and CDR2 FQNEAQ. This chain's CDR3 is CASSQGGRGNTIYF. The CDR3 bases are TGTGCCAGCAGCCAGGGGGGGCGAGGAAACACCATATATTTT.

This chain connects TRBV18 to TRBJ2-5; TRBD2 is a possible D gene (5 bases). Trimming pared 1 base from V and 9 bases from J, leaving 12 bases between. Germline CDR1 reads KGHSH; CDR2 reads LQKENI. CDR3 length: 13 residues. CDR3 nucleotide sequence: TGTGCCAGCTCACCACAGGCCCTCGGGGCCCAGTACTTC. Translating it yields CASSPQALGAQYF.

This chain uses TRBV3-1 (or the pseudogene TRBV3-2) with TRBJ1-1; 9 bases are a match to TRBD1. The V gene end was trimmed by 3 bases and the J gene end by 6 bases; junction bases not matched to a gene: 2. The CDR3 loop spans 13 amino acids. Per germline, CDR1 LGHDT and CDR2 YNNKEL (reference sequence). CDR3 loop: CASSQTGGAEAFF. DNA for the CDR3: TGTGCCAGCAGCCAGACAGGGGGGGCTGAAGCTTTCTTT.

This clone has more than one count but fewer than ten. The chain recombines TRBV4-1 with TRBJ2-1; no definite D call. Trimming shortened V by 0 bases and J by 12 bases, and 9 bases separated the two germline ends. Germline values: CDR1 MGHRA, CDR2 YSYEKL. The CDR3 has 12 residues. In nucleotides, the CDR3 is TGCGCCAGCAGCCAAGAAGCTCTTGGGCAGTTCTTC. Translation: CASSQEALGQFF.

The V call is TRBV7-8, the J call TRBJ2-6; TRBD1 might be the D (6 bases). This CDR3 is 18 amino acids long. V was pared by 1 base and J by 4 bases, with 17 bases between. Germline V gene sequence: CDR1 SGHVS, CDR2 FQNEAQ. This CDR3 reads CASSLDRVGLRGANVLTF. The CDR3 DNA sequence: TGTGCCAGCAGCTTAGACAGGGTTGGCCTTAGGGGGGCCAACGTCCTGACTTTC.

The gene calls are TRBV19 and TRBJ1-2; no clear D. The germline gives CDR1 LNHDA, CDR2 SQIVND (reference sequence). The CDR3 has 15 residues. V shed 3 bases and J shed 0 bases, with 11 bases lying between them. In DNA, the CDR3 is TGTGCCAGTAGTATTGAGAACAGAGCTAACTATGGCTACACCTTC. Translating it yields CASSIENRANYGYTF.

The chain has TRBV5-1 and TRBJ1-5; D is unresolved. The CDR3 has 12 amino acids. Germline V gene lookup returns CDR1 SGHRS and CDR2 YFSETQ. V was shortened by 0 bases and J by 6 bases, with 4 bases between the two germline ends. CDR3 in amino acids: CASSLEGQPQHF. CDR3 DNA: TGCGCCAGCAGCTTGGAGGGTCAGCCCCAGCATTTT.

The CDR3 loop is CATSRDTGANTEAFF. The CDR3 DNA follows: TGTGCCACCAGCAGGGACACAGGGGCTAACACTGAAGCTTTCTTT. This chain connects TRBV15 to TRBJ1-1, with TRBD1 matching 7 bases. This CDR3 contains 15 residues. Per the germline V gene, CDR1 is LNHNV and CDR2 is YYDKDF (reference sequence). The V and J ends lost 3 bases and 2 bases, in that order; junction bases with no gene match: 6.

This chain uses TRBV6-4 with TRBJ1-5; D might be TRBD1 (5 bases). This CDR3 comprises 11 residues. Between the trimmed V and J ends, which lost 11 bases and 5 bases, there was a span of 10 bases. Germline CDR1 MRHNA, CDR2 SNTAGT. This CDR3 reads CAWMGHQPQHF. CDR3 DNA sequence: TGTGCCTGGATGGGGCATCAGCCCCAGCATTTT.

The chain couples TRBV5-5 to TRBJ2-6, with D perhaps being TRBD1 or TRBD2 (6 bases each). Trimming took off 1 base at V and 4 bases at J, with 21 bases between the two ends. Germline V CDR1 and CDR2: SGHKS, YYEKEE (reference sequence). The CDR3 is made up of 19 amino acids. The CDR3: CASSLQLQGGGSGANVLTF. The CDR3 coding sequence is TGTGCCAGCAGCTTGCAGTTACAGGGAGGTGGGTCAGGGGCCAACGTCCTGACTTTC.

This sequence joins TRBV4-2 and TRBJ2-7, with D unresolved. Germline V lookup: CDR1 LGHNA, CDR2 YNFKEQ. V lost 1 base, J lost 2 bases, and 12 bases lay in between. This CDR3 has 15 residues. The CDR3 nucleotides are TGTGCCAGCAGCCAAGTGCCCAGCGCACCCTACGAGCAGTACTTC. Translating gives CASSQVPSAPYEQYF.

The V call is TRBV6-6, the J call TRBJ2-7; 10 positions match TRBD2. The CDR3 has 14 amino acids. Germline CDR1 and CDR2: MNHNY and SVGAGI (reference sequence). V shed 7 bases, J shed 5 bases, and the junction held 8 bases outside the gene matches. The CDR3 DNA reads as TGTGCCAGCACCAATAGCGGGAGGCAAGACGAGCAGTACTTC. Amino acid sequence: CASTNSGRQDEQYF.

The chain carries TRBV27 and TRBJ1-3; the D is unclear. CDR1 is MNHEY and CDR2 is SMNVEV in the germline V gene (reference sequence). The CDR3 length is 15 residues. V shed 6 bases and J shed 5 bases, with 17 bases lying between them. This CDR3 reads CASSPEGFLRNTIYF. In nucleotides, the CDR3 is TGTGCCAGCAGCCCTGAGGGATTTCTCAGAAACACCATATATTTT.

The chain employs TRBV29-1 and TRBJ2-1; perhaps TRBD1 as D (6 bases). The CDR3 runs 14 residues. Trimming left V 2 bases short and J 5 bases short, with 13 bases between. Germline CDR1 SQVTM, CDR2 ANQGSEA. The CDR3 DNA reads as TGCAGCGTTGAAATCAGGGGTGGGAACAATGAGCAGTTCTTC. It specifies CSVEIRGGNNEQFF.

This chain joins TRBV11-2 and TRBJ2-1; TRBD2 matches 11 bases. The germline gives CDR1 SGHAT, CDR2 FQNNGV. The CDR3 extends over 17 amino acids. The junction had 10 bases not matched to a gene; V was cut back by 1 base and J by 8 bases. The CDR3 loop reads CASSLGPGLAGGHEQFF. CDR3 nucleotides: TGTGCCAGCAGCTTAGGCCCGGGTTTAGCGGGAGGGCATGAGCAGTTCTTC.

The chain couples TRBV15 to TRBJ1-1; tentatively, D is TRBD1 (6 bases). CDR3 length: 16 residues. CDR1 is LNHNV and CDR2 is YYDKDF in the germline V gene (reference sequence). V lost 2 bases and J lost 2, with 15 bases in between. DNA for the CDR3: TGTGCCACCAGCAGACGCCGAGGGGGGATAAACACTGAAGCTTTCTTT. Its protein product is CATSRRRGGINTEAFF.